This TCR beta chain was observed in a study of T cells in Graves' hyperthyroidism and ophthalmopathy. Study-level points and caveats: A median approximately 6.5 months before onset, the model predicted ophthalmopathy.

The table lists this clonotype with many counts. Its antigen remains unidentified. Amplified TCR beta CDR3 regions derived from RNA transcripts. The HTBI set primed first-round TCR CDR3 RT-PCR. TCRdb ran MiXCR on the multiplex PCR reads and lists one entry per CDR3 protein. The table has under 350,000 distinct CDR3 sequences, about 25% seen once. Trimming pared 5 bases from V and 5 bases from J, leaving 12 bases between. The CDR3 is made up of 13 amino acids. The sequencing sample was made of blood. The source is a man aged 35 to 55 with Graves' hyperthyroidism that later progressed to Graves' ophthalmopathy. The V and J genes are TRBV12-3 or TRBV12-4 and TRBJ1-2; a possible D gene is TRBD1 (6 bases). CDR3 DNA: TGTGCCAGCAGTAACAGGGACTTGTATGGCTACACCTTC. This codes for CASSNRDLYGYTF.